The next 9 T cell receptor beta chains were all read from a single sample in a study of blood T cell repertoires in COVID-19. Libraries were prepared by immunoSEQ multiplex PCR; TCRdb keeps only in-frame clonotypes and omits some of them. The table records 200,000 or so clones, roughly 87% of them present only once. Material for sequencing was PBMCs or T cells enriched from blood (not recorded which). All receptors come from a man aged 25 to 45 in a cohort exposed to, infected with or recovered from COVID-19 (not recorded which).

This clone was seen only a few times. CDR3 residues: CASSMAGWHGAFF. The DNA of the CDR3 is TGTGCCAGTAGTATGGCGGGTTGGCACGGGGCTTTCTTT. The V gene is TRBV19, the J gene TRBJ1-1; D not certain. CDR1 is LNHDA and CDR2 is SQIVND in the germline V gene (reference sequence). The length of the CDR3 is 13 residues. Between the trimmed V and J ends, which lost 3 bases and 11 bases, there was a span of 16 bases.

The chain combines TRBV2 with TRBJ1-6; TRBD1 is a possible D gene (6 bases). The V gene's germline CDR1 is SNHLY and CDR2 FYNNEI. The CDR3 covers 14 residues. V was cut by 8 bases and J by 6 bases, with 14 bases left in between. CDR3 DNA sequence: TGTGCCAGCGGAGCCGGGACAAGTAATTCACCCCTCCACTTT. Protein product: CASGAGTSNSPLHF. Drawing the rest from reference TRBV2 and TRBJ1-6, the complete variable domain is EPEVTQTPSHQVTQMGQEVILRCVPISNHLYFYWYRQILGQKVEFLVSFYNNEISEKSEIFDDQFSVERPDGSNFTLKIRSTKLEDSAMYFCASGAGTSNSPLHFGNGTRLTVT.

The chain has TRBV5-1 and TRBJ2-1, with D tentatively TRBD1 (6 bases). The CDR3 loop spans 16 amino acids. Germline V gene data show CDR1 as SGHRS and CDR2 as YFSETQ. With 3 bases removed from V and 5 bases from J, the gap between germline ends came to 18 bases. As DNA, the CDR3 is TGCGCCAGCAGCTGGGGTAGAGACAGGCTAAACAATGAGCAGTTCTTC. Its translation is CASSWGRDRLNNEQFF. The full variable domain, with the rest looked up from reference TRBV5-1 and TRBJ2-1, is KAGVTQTPRYLIKTRGQQVTLSCSPISGHRSVSWYQQTPGQGLQFLFEYFSETQRNKGNFPGRFSGRQFSNSRSEMNVSTLELGDSALYLCASSWGRDRLNNEQFFGPGTRLTVL.

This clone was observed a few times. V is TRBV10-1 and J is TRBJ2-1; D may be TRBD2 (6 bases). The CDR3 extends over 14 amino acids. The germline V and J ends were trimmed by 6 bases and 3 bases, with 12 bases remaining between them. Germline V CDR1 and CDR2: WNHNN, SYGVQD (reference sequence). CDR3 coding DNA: TGCGCCAGCAGCAGTGCGGGGTACTACAATGAGCAGTTCTTC. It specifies CASSSAGYYNEQFF.

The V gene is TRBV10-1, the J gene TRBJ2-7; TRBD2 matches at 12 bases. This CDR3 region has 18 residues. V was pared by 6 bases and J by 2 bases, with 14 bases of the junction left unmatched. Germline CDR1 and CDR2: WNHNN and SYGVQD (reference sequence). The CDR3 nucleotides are TGCGCCAGCAGCTCATACGCCATGACTAGCGGGGGCACCTACGAGCAGTACTTC. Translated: CASSSYAMTSGGTYEQYF.

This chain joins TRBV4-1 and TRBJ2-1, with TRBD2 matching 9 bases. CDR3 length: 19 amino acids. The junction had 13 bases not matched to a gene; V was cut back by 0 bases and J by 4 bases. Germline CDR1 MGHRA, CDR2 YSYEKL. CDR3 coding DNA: TGCGCCAGCAGCCAAGATCCCTCCCTGACTAGCGGCATGTACAATGAGCAGTTCTTC. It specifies CASSQDPSLTSGMYNEQFF.

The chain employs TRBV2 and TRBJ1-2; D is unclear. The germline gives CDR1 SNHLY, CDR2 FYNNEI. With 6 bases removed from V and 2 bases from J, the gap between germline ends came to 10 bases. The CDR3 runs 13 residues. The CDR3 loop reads CASSETQNYGYTF. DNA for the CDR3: TGTGCCAGCAGCGAAACACAGAACTATGGCTACACCTTC.

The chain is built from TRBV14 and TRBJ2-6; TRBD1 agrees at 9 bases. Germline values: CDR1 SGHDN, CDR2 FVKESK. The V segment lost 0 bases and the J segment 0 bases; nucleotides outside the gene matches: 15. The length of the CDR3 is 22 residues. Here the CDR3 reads CASSQDVGQGLFLHSGANVLTF. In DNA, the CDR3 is TGTGCCAGCAGCCAAGATGTGGGACAGGGACTCTTCTTGCACTCTGGGGCCAACGTCCTGACTTTC. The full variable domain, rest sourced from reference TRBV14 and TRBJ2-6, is EAGVTQFPSHSVIEKGQTVTLRCDPISGHDNLYWYRRVMGKEIKFLLHFVKESKQDESGMPNNRFLAERTGGTYSTLKVQPAELEDSGVYFCASSQDVGQGLFLHSGANVLTFGAGSRLTVL.

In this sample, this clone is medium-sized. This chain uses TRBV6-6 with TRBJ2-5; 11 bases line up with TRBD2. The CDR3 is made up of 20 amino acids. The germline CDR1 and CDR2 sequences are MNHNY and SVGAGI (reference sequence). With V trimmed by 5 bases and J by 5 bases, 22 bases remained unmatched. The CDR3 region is CASSRASSIAGGPPRETQYF. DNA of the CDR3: TGTGCCAGCAGTCGCGCTAGTTCGATAGCGGGAGGGCCCCCTAGGGAGACCCAGTACTTC.